Each of the 9 T cell receptor beta chains below was sequenced from the same sample in a study of T cells in Graves' hyperthyroidism and ophthalmopathy. The source material, RNA transcripts, was used to amplify TCR beta CDR3 regions. HTBI primers were used for first-round RT-PCR of the TCR CDR3. Each CDR3 protein is one row after TCRdb ran MiXCR on the multiplex PCR reads. Altogether hundreds of thousands of distinct CDR3 sequences are present, approximately 40% being singletons, with the ten largest covering approximately 8.7%. The sample consisted of blood. The receptors come from a man between 18 and 35 years old with Graves' hyperthyroidism.

This clonotype was counted a few times. This chain uses TRBV12-3 or TRBV12-4 with TRBJ1-1; weak D call: TRBD1 (5 bases). There are 15 residues in the CDR3. Between the trimmed V and J ends, which lost 6 bases and 1 base, there was a span of 15 bases. CDR3 bases: TGTGCCAGCAGAGAAGCAGGGACCACGAACACTGAAGCTTTCTTT. It encodes CASREAGTTNTEAFF.

The sample holds a few counts of this clonotype. The DNA for the CDR3 is TGTGCCACCAGCAGAGATCGAGGGGCCCCCCACGAGCAGTACTTC. It yields the protein CATSRDRGAPHEQYF. This chain links TRBV15 with TRBJ2-7; D possibly matches TRBD1 or TRBD2 (5 bases each). V lost 0 bases to trimming and J lost 5 bases, with 14 bases between them. CDR1 is LNHNV and CDR2 is YYDKDF in the germline V gene (reference sequence). The CDR3 runs 15 residues.

This clonotype was picked up a small number of times. The gene calls are TRBV6-5 and TRBJ1-1, with D maybe TRBD1 (6 bases). The germline gives CDR1 MNHEY, CDR2 SVGAGI. The CDR3 length is 10 residues. Trimming stripped 6 bases from V and 8 bases from J, with 7 bases between. The DNA for the CDR3 is TGTGCCAGCAGCGGACAGGAAGCTTTCTTT. Its protein product is CASSGQEAFF.

This clonotype was detected many times. This rearrangement joins TRBV29-1 to TRBJ2-7; TRBD1 is a possible D gene (6 bases). Trimming took off 6 bases at V and 5 bases at J, with 14 bases between the two ends. From germline, CDR1 is SQVTM and CDR2 ANQGSEA. The CDR3 covers 12 residues. The CDR3 spells CSVVSGDHEQYF. The DNA for the CDR3 is TGCAGCGTCGTTTCAGGGGACCACGAGCAGTACTTC.

The J gene is TRBJ2-6, the V gene TRBV10-3; 10 bases map to TRBD1. The germline V gene encodes CDR1 ENHRY and CDR2 SYGVKD. V lost 10 bases and J lost 0; bases outside the gene matches: 6. This CDR3 is built from 16 residues. The DNA of the CDR3 is TGTGCCACCGGGACAGGGGCCCTCTCTGGGGCCAACGTCCTGACTTTC. This encodes CATGTGALSGANVLTF.

This rearrangement joins TRBV7-9 to TRBJ1-1, with unresolved D. Germline loops: CDR1 SEHNR, CDR2 FQNEAQ (reference sequence). V gave up 1 base and J gave up 5 bases, with 8 bases separating them. The CDR3 spans 13 residues. The CDR3 nucleotides are TGTGCCAGCAGCTTAGTGGAGGTAACTGAAGCTTTCTTT. It encodes CASSLVEVTEAFF.

V gene TRBV29-1 combines with J gene TRBJ1-1; a possible D gene is TRBD1 (6 bases). Trimming shortened V by 7 bases and J by 0 bases, and 30 bases separated the two germline ends. Germline V lookup: CDR1 SQVTM, CDR2 ANQGSEA. This CDR3 comprises 19 residues. This CDR3 is CSAHKLLTGNSGLNTEAFF. The CDR3 DNA follows: TGCAGCGCCCACAAACTTCTCACAGGGAACTCTGGCCTGAACACTGAAGCTTTCTTT. The entire variable domain, with the rest obtained from reference TRBV29-1 and TRBJ1-1, is as follows: SAVISQKPSRDICQRGTSLTIQCQVDSQVTMMFWYRQQPGQSLTLIATANQGSEATYESGFVIDKFPISRPNLTFSTLTVSNMSPEDSSIYLCSAHKLLTGNSGLNTEAFFGQGTRLTVV.

This clonotype was counted ten times or more. The gene calls are TRBV7-6 and TRBJ2-6; unclear D gene. Germline-derived CDR1 and CDR2 are SGHVS and FNYEAQ. CDR3 length: 14 amino acids. Trimming took off 5 bases at V and 2 bases at J, with 7 bases between the two ends. Here the CDR3 reads CASSPRPGANVLTF. Here the CDR3 DNA reads TGTGCCAGCAGCCCCCGGCCTGGGGCCAACGTCCTGACTTTC.

J is TRBJ2-7 and V is TRBV7-9; D uncertain. V lost 1 base to trimming and J lost 10 bases, with 14 bases between them. The CDR3 consists of 13 residues. CDR1 is SEHNR, CDR2 FQNEAQ, per germline (reference sequence). CDR3 nucleotides: TGTGCCAGCAGCTTAGGGGAACTCGCGGTCCAGTACTTC. It translates to CASSLGELAVQYF. The full variable domain, in which reference TRBV7-9 and TRBJ2-7 provide the parts outside the CDR3, is DTGVSQNPRHKITKRGQNVTFRCDPISEHNRLYWYRQTLGQGPEFLTYFQNEAQLEKSRLLSDRFSAERPKGSFSTLEIQRTEQGDSAMYLCASSLGELAVQYFGPGTRLTVT.